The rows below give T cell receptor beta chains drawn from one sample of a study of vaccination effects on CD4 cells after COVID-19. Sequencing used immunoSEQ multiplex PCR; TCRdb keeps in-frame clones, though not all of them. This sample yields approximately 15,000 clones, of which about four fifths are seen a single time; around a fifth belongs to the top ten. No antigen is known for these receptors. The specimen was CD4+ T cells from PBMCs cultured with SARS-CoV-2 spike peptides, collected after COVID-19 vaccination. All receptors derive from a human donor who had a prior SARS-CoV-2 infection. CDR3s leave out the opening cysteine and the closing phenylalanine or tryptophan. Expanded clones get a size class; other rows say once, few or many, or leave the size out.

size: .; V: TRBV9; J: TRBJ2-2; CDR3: ASSTREVPNTGELF
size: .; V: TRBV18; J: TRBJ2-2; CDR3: ASSPPGGVSTGELF
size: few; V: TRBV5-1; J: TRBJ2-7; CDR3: ASSLGTGGTYEQY
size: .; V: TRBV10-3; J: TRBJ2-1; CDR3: AIQGSPYDEQF
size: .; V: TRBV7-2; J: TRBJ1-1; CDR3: ASRLTMNTEAF
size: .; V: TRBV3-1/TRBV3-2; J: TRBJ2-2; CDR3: ASSLMAKRELF
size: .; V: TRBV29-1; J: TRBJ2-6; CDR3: SVRGSGANVLT
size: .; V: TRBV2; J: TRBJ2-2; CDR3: ASRRDVNTGELF
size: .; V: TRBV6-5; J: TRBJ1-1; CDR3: ASSRQGNTEAF
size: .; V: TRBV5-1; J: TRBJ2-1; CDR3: ASSTGSYNEQF
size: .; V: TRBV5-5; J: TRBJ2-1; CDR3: ASSLPRGGITYNEQF
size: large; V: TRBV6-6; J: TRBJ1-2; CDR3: ASSYRAGDLGGYT
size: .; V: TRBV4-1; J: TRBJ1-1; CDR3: ASRPLLVGNTEAF
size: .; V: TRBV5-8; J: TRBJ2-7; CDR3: ASSLASGTVYEQY
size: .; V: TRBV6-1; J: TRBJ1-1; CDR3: ASSDRGLLEAF
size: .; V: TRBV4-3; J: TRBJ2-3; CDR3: ASSQDGRDPGDTQY